The 4 T cell receptor beta chains below all came from one sample that was sequenced in a study of beta chain features in type 1 diabetes. Study findings and constraints: Moderately but significantly shorter TCRB CDR3s were found in Type 1 diabetes patients in all four CD4+ subsets.

The investigators reverse transcribed all of the isolated RNA, so they sequenced expressed TCRB transcripts. Only in-frame clones appear in the TCRdb table, and some are missing; sequencing was by immunoSEQ multiplex PCR. This table holds 630,000 or so clones, more than 13% found once. These receptors have no known antigen. The sequenced sample consisted of naive CD4+ T cells from blood. These receptors were collected from a man between 18 and 29 years old with type 1 diabetes.

J is TRBJ2-6 and V is TRBV27; the D is unclear. CDR3 length equals 16 residues. The V end lost 5 bases, the J end lost 1 base, and 12 bases lay between the germline ends. CDR1 MNHEY and CDR2 SMNVEV come from the germline V gene (reference sequence). The DNA for the CDR3 is TGTGCCAGCAGTCTTCCCTTTGGGTCTGGGGCCAACGTCCTGACTTTC. Residues: CASSLPFGSGANVLTF.

This sequence joins TRBV18 and TRBJ2-3; 8 bases are shared with TRBD1. With 0 bases clipped from V and 5 bases from J, the junction kept 7 bases outside the gene matches. CDR3 size: 16 residues. CDR1 and CDR2 (germline): KGHSH, LQKENI. The CDR3 DNA reads TGTGCCAGCTCACCACCTCCGGACAGGGTGGGAGATACGCAGTATTTT. Amino acids: CASSPPPDRVGDTQYF.

The chain employs TRBV5-6 and TRBJ2-1; D is uncertain. V was clipped by 5 bases and J by 8 bases, with 14 bases between them. Germline V gives CDR1 SGHDT, CDR2 YYEEEE. CDR3 length: 13 residues. The CDR3 nucleotides are TGTGCCAGCAGAGACTTAATAAGGGATGAGCAGTTCTTC. Amino acids: CASRDLIRDEQFF. Filled out from reference TRBV5-6 and TRBJ2-1, the complete variable domain reads DAGVTQSPTHLIKTRGQQVTLRCSPKSGHDTVSWYQQALGQGPQFIFQYYEEEERQRGNFPDRFSGHQFPNYSSELNVNALLLGDSALYLCASRDLIRDEQFFGPGTRLTVL.

This clone was counted only a few times. The chain links TRBV19 to TRBJ2-5; TRBD1 is a possible D gene (5 bases). The CDR3 runs to 13 residues. V gave up 8 bases and J gave up 5 bases, with 15 bases separating them. Germline CDR1 and CDR2: LNHDA and SQIVND (reference sequence). The CDR3 loop is CASGAGPTETQYF. CDR3 coding DNA: TGTGCCAGTGGGGCTGGGCCCACGGAGACCCAGTACTTC.